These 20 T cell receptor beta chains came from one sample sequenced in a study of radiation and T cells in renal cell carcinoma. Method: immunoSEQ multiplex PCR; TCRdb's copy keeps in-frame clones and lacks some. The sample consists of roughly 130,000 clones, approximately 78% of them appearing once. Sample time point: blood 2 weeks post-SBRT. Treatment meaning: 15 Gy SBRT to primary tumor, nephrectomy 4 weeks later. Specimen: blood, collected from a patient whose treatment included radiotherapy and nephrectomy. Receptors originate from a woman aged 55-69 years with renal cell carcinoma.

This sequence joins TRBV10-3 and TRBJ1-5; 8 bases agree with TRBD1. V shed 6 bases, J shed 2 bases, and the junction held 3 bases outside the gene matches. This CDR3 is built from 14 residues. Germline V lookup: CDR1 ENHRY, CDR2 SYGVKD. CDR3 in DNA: TGTGCCATCAGGGGACAGGATGGCAATCAGCCCCAGCATTTT. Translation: CAIRGQDGNQPQHF.

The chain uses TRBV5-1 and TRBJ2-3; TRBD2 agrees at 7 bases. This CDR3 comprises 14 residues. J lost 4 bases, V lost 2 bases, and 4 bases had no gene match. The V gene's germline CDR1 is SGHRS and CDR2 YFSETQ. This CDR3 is CASSFGGGADTQYF. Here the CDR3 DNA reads TGCGCCAGCAGCTTCGGGGGAGGGGCAGATACGCAGTATTTT.

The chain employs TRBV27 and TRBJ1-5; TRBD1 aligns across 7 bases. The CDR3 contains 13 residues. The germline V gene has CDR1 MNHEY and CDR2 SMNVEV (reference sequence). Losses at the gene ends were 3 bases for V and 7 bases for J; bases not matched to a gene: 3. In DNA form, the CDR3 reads TGTGCCAGCAGTTTGGCCAGGGGGCAGCCCCAGCATTTT. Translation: CASSLARGQPQHF.

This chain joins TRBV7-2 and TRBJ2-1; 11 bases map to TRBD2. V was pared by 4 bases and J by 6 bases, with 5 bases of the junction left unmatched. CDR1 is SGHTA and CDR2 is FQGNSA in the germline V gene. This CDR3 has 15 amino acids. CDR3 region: CASSSSTSGINEQFF. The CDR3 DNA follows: TGTGCCAGCAGCTCGTCGACTAGCGGGATCAATGAGCAGTTCTTC.

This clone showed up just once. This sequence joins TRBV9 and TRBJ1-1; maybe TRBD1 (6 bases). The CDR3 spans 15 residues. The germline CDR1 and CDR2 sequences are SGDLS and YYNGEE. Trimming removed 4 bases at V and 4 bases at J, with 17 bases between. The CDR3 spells CASSPGQSPSTEAFF. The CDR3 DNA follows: TGTGCCAGCAGCCCCGGACAGTCACCTAGCACTGAAGCTTTCTTT.

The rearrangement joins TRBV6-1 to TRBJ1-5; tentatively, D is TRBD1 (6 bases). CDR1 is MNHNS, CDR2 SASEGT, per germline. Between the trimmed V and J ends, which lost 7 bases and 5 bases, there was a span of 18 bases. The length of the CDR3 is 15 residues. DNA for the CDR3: TGTGCCAGCACCATCACATTGGGGGCCGATCAGCCCCAGCATTTT. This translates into CASTITLGADQPQHF.

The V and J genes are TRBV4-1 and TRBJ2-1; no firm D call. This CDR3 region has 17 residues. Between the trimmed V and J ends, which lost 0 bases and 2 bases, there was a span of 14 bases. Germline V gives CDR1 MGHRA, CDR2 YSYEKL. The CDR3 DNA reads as TGCGCCAGCAGCCAAGATTCCGCCGCGGTGACCTACAATGAGCAGTTCTTC. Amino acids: CASSQDSAAVTYNEQFF.

The CDR3 DNA reads as TGTGCCAGTAAACACTTGGGAAGGGGGGCCGATCAGCCCCAGCATTTT. Protein product: CASKHLGRGADQPQHF. The chain carries TRBV19 and TRBJ1-5; TRBD1 might be the D (6 bases). V lost 7 bases and J lost 5, with 21 bases in between. The CDR3 runs to 16 residues. Germline assignment: CDR1 LNHDA and CDR2 SQIVND (reference sequence).

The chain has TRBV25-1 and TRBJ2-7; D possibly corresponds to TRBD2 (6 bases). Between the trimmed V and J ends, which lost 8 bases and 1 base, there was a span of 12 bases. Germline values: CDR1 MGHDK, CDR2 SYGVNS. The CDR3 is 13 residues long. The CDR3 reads CASGSGVSYEQYF. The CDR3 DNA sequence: TGTGCCAGCGGCTCGGGAGTGTCCTACGAGCAGTACTTC.

The CDR3 sequence: CASRIGQGLTGANVLTF. CDR3 nucleotides: TGTGCCAGCAGGATCGGACAGGGGCTCACCGGGGCCAACGTCCTGACTTTC. J is TRBJ2-6 and V is TRBV5-6; the match to TRBD1 covers 9 bases. Per germline, CDR1 SGHDT and CDR2 YYEEEE. The CDR3 has 17 residues. V was clipped by 5 bases and J by 4 bases; unmatched bases: 10.

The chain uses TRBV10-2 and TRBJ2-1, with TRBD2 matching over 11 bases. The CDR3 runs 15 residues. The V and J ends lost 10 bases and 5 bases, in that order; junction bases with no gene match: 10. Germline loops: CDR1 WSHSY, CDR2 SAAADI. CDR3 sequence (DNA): TGCGCCACCGACCCCGGACTAGCGGGTAACAATGAGCAGTTCTTC. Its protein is CATDPGLAGNNEQFF.

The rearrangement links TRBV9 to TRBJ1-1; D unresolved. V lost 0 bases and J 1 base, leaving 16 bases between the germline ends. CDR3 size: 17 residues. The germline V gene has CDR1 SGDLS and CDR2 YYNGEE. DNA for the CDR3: TGTGCCAGCAGCGTAGCTCCAGGAATAGGCCCGAACACTGAAGCTTTCTTT. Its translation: CASSVAPGIGPNTEAFF.

The CDR3 protein is CSVAPSASNEQFF. DNA for the CDR3: TGCAGCGTTGCCCCTTCGGCTAGCAATGAGCAGTTCTTC. The chain uses TRBV29-1 and TRBJ2-1; D unresolved. The CDR3 length is 13 residues. Trimming took 4 bases from V and 6 from J, leaving 13 bases between them. Germline V CDR1 and CDR2: SQVTM, ANQGSEA.

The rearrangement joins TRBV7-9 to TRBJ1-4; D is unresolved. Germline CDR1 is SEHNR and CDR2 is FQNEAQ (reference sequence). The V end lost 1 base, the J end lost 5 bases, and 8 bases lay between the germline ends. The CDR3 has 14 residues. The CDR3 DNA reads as TGTGCCAGCAGCTTAGTTGGGCAGAATGAAAAACTGTTTTTT. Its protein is CASSLVGQNEKLFF.

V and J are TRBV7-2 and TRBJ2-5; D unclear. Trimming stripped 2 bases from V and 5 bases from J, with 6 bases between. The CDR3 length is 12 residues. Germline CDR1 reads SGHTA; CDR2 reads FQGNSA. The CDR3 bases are TGTGCCAGCAGCTTAATTGGGGAGACCCAGTACTTC. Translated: CASSLIGETQYF.

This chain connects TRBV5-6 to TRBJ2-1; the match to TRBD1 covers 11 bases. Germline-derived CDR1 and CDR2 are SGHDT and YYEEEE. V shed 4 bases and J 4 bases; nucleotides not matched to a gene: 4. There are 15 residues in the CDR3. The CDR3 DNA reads TGTGCCAGCAGCCAAGGGACAGGGGGATACAATGAGCAGTTCTTC. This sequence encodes CASSQGTGGYNEQFF.

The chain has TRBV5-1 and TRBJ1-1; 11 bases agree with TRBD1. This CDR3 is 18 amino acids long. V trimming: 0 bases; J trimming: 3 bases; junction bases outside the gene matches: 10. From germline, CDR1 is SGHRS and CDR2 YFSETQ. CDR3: CASSLGSGTGGIDTEAFF. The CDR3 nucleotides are TGCGCCAGCAGCTTGGGGTCTGGGACAGGGGGAATTGACACTGAAGCTTTCTTT.

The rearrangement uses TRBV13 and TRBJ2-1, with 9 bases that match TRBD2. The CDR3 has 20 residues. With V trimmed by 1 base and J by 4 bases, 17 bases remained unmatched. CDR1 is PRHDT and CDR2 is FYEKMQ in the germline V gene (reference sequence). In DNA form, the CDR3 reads TGTGCCAGCAGCTTAGTAGCGGGGGAGTTCCACCCGGGGTCTTACAATGAGCAGTTCTTC. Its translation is CASSLVAGEFHPGSYNEQFF.

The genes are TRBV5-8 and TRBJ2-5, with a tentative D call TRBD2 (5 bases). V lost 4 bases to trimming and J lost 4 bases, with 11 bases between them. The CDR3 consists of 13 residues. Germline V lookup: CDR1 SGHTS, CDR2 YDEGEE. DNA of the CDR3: TGTGCCAGCAGCGGGATGGACTTAGAGACCCAGTACTTC. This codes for CASSGMDLETQYF.

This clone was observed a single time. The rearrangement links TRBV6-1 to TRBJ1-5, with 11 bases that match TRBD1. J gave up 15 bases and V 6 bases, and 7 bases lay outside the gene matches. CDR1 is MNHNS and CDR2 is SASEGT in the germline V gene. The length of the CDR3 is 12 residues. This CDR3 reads CASSWGQGETHF. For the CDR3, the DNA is TGTGCCAGCAGCTGGGGACAGGGGGAAACGCATTTT.